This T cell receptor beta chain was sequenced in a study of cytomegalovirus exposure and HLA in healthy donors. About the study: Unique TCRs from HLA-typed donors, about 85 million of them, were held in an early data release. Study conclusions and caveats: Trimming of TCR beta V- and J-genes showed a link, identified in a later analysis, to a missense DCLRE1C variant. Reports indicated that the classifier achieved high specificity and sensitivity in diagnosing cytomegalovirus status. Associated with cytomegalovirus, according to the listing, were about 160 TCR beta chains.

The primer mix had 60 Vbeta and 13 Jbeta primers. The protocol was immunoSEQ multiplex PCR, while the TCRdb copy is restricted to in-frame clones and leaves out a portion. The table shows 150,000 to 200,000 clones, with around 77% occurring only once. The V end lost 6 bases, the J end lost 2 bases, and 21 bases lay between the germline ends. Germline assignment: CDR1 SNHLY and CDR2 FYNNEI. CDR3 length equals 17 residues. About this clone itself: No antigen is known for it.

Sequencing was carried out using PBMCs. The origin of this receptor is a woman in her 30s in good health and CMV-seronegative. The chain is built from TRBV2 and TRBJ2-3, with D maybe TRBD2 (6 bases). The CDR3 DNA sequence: TGTGCCAGCAGCGGGGACTTAGGGGACCAAGACACAGATACGCAGTATTTT. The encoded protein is CASSGDLGDQDTDTQYF.